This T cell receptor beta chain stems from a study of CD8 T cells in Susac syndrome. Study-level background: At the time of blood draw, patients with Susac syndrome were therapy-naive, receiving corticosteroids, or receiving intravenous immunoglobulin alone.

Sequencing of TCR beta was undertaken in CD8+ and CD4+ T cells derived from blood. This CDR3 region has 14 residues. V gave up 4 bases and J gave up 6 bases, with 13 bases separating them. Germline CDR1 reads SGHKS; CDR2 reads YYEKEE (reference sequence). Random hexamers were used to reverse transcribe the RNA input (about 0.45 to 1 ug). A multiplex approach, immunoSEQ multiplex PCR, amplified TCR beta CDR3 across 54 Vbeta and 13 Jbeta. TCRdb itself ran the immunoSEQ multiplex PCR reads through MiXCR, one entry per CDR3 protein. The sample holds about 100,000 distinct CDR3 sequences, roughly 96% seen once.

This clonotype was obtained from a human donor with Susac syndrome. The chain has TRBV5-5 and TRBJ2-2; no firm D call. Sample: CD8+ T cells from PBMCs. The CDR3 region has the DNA TGTGCCAGCAGCAACCTAAGATCGTCCGGGGAGCTGTTTTTT. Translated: CASSNLRSSGELFF.